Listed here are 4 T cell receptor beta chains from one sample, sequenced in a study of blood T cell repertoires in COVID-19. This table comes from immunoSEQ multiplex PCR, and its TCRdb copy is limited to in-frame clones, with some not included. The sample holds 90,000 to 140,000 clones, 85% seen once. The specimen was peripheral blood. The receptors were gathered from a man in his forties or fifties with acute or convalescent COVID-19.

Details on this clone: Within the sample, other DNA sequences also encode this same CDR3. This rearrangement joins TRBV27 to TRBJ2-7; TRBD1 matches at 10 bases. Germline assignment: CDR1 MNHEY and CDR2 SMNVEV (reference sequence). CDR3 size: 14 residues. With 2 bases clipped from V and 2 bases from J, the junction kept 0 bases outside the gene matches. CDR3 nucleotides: TGTGCCAGCAGTTTAGGACAGGGGGCCTACGAGCAGTACTTC. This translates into CASSLGQGAYEQYF.

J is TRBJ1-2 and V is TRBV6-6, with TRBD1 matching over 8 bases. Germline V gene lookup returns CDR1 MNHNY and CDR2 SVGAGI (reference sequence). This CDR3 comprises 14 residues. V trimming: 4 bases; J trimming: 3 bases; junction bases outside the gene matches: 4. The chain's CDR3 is CASSSTGVDYGYTF. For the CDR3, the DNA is TGTGCCAGCAGTTCGACAGGGGTCGACTATGGCTACACCTTC.

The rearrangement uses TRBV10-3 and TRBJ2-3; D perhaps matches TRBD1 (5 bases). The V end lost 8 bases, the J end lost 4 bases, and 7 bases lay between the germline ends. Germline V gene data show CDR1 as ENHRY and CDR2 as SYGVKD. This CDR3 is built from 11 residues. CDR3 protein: CAIGRADTQYF. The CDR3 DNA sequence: TGTGCCATCGGCAGGGCAGATACGCAGTATTTT.

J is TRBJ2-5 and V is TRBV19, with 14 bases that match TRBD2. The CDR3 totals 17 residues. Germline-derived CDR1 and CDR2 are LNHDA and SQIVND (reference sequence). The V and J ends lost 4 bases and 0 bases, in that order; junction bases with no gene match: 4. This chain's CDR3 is CASSRTSGRPYQETQYF. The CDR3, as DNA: TGTGCCAGTAGTAGGACTAGCGGGAGGCCGTACCAAGAGACCCAGTACTTC.